Below are 2 T cell receptor beta chains sequenced from a single sample in a study of blood T cells in healthy people across ages. PCR was performed a second time for about 7 to 12 cycles using a sample-barcoded 5' primer and a J-beta primer mix. One entry per CDR3 protein, called by TCRdb with MiXCR from the 5' RACE reads. The sample yields 700,000 to 950,000 distinct CDR3 sequences, 55% to 70% seen once. The sequenced material came from blood. These receptors were taken from a man between 25 and 39 years old in good health.

This clonotype was seen only a few times. This sequence joins TRBV29-1 and TRBJ2-7; a possible D gene is TRBD1 (6 bases). Germline CDR1 and CDR2: SQVTM and ANQGSEA. This CDR3 is 13 amino acids long. Trimming left V 1 base short and J 4 bases short, with 11 bases between. CDR3 residues: CSVEVIQGYEQYF. The CDR3, as DNA: TGCAGCGTTGAAGTTATACAGGGTTACGAGCAGTACTTC.

The sample holds a few counts of this clonotype. The rearrangement uses TRBV27 and TRBJ2-1; maybe TRBD1 (6 bases). The CDR3 spans 17 residues. Looked up from germline, CDR1 is MNHEY and CDR2 is SMNVEV (reference sequence). V shed 3 bases and J shed 5 bases, with 20 bases lying between them. The CDR3 nucleotides are TGTGCCAGCAGTTTCATGGTTGGCAGGGGAAGGGACAATGAGCAGTTCTTC. Translated, it gives CASSFMVGRGRDNEQFF.